Following are 9 T cell receptor beta chains from one sample sequenced in a study of blood T cell repertoires in COVID-19. Assay used: immunoSEQ multiplex PCR; TCRdb lists only in-frame clones, some missing. The sample records 100,000 to 130,000 clones, 88% being singletons. The specimen was peripheral blood. The receptors derive from a human donor in a cohort sampled during active COVID-19.

The CDR3 DNA sequence: TGTGCCAGCGGTGAACAGGGGGCGCTTACCGGGGAGCTGTTTTTT. It specifies CASGEQGALTGELFF. This chain connects TRBV11-3 to TRBJ2-2, with 9 bases fitting TRBD1. Trimming removed 8 bases from V and 5 bases from J; junction bases left unmatched: 9. CDR1 is SGHNT, CDR2 YENEEA, per germline. The CDR3 length is 15 residues.

The V and J genes are TRBV5-1 and TRBJ2-1; 7 nucleotides match TRBD2. CDR3 length: 16 residues. V shed 2 bases, J shed 7 bases, and the junction held 12 bases outside the gene matches. Germline V gene lookup returns CDR1 SGHRS and CDR2 YFSETQ. CDR3 loop: CASSFFRRGNQNEQFF. CDR3 coding DNA: TGCGCCAGCAGCTTTTTTAGGCGGGGGAATCAGAATGAGCAGTTCTTC.

The CDR3 bases are TGTGCCAGCAGTTACATGGAGTCCTATGGCTACACCTTC. As protein: CASSYMESYGYTF. The chain couples TRBV6-5 to TRBJ1-2; no reliable D call. The CDR3 runs 13 residues. Germline values: CDR1 MNHEY, CDR2 SVGAGI. Trimming removed 2 bases from V and 4 bases from J, with 8 bases in between.

The V gene is TRBV19, the J gene TRBJ1-1, with D tentatively TRBD1 (6 bases). Germline assignment: CDR1 LNHDA and CDR2 SQIVND (reference sequence). The V gene lost 1 base and the J gene lost 5 bases, with 14 bases spanning the gap. CDR3 length equals 15 residues. In DNA form, the CDR3 reads TGTGCCAGTAGTATAGGTTTGGGACAAAAAACTGAAGCTTTCTTT. It translates to CASSIGLGQKTEAFF.

The CDR3 DNA reads TGTGCCAGCGCGGAGCGGGGGGCCAACGTCCTGACTTTC. Its translation: CASAERGANVLTF. The J gene is TRBJ2-6, the V gene TRBV27; maybe TRBD2 (5 bases). The germline CDR1 and CDR2 sequences are MNHEY and SMNVEV (reference sequence). The CDR3 runs to 13 residues. Trimming left V 8 bases short and J 4 bases short, with 9 bases between.

The chain combines TRBV5-1 with TRBJ2-7; TRBD2 agrees at 9 bases. J lost 4 bases, V lost 6 bases, and 11 bases had no gene match. This CDR3 has 15 residues. The germline V gene encodes CDR1 SGHRS and CDR2 YFSETQ. The CDR3 nucleotides read TGCGCCAGCACCCTTTTTAGCGGGAGTACTTACGAGCAGTACTTC. It specifies CASTLFSGSTYEQYF. Full variable domain (outside the CDR3, taken from reference TRBV5-1 and TRBJ2-7): KAGVTQTPRYLIKTRGQQVTLSCSPISGHRSVSWYQQTPGQGLQFLFEYFSETQRNKGNFPGRFSGRQFSNSRSEMNVSTLELGDSALYLCASTLFSGSTYEQYFGPGTRLTVT.

The V and J genes are TRBV5-1 and TRBJ2-7; TRBD1 aligns across 7 bases. The junction had 8 bases not matched to a gene; V was cut back by 3 bases and J by 2 bases. The CDR3 loop spans 15 amino acids. Germline CDR1 is SGHRS and CDR2 is YFSETQ. The CDR3 sequence: CASSSRQGSPYEQYF. The CDR3 DNA reads TGCGCCAGCAGCTCCCGACAGGGCTCCCCCTACGAGCAGTACTTC.

To note about this clone: This same CDR3 is encoded by further DNA sequences in the sample. The V call is TRBV27, the J call TRBJ1-2, with D perhaps TRBD1 (6 bases). Deletions cut 0 bases from V and 4 bases from J, with 9 bases between. Germline CDR1 and CDR2: MNHEY and SMNVEV (reference sequence). This CDR3 region has 14 residues. The CDR3 bases are TGTGCCAGCAGTTTATCTCGAGGGGGCTATGGCTACACCTTC. Protein: CASSLSRGGYGYTF.

This clone has just a few counts. The chain recombines TRBV10-3 with TRBJ2-3; 11 nucleotides agree with TRBD2. V trimming: 7 bases; J trimming: 0 bases; junction bases outside the gene matches: 9. The V gene's germline CDR1 is ENHRY and CDR2 SYGVKD. The CDR3 sequence is 17 residues long. The CDR3 bases are TGTGCCATCAACGGGGGTCGGACTAGCGGGAGCACAGATACGCAGTATTTT. This translates into CAINGGRTSGSTDTQYF.